Listed below are T cell receptor beta chains from one sample, sequenced in a study of blood T cell repertoires in COVID-19. The assay was immunoSEQ multiplex PCR, and TCRdb's table has in-frame clones only and misses some. The sample carries a few hundred thousand clones, about 80% recorded once. The sequenced sample was peripheral blood. All receptors come from a human donor with acute or convalescent COVID-19. The donor label of this sample is uncertain. Both conserved end residues are part of each CDR3. The D gene is left open where the match is weak. The size field is filled for only some rows; it gives once, few, many or a size class.

size,J,D,V,DNA,CDR3
NA,TRBJ2-3,TRBD2,TRBV5-4,TGTGCCAGCAGCTTGGGCCTACTAGCGGGGGCTAGCACAGATACGCAGTATTTT,CASSLGLLAGASTDTQYF
NA,TRBJ2-1,TRBD1,TRBV28,TGTGCCAGCAGTTTCTCTTGGCAGGGGGCTAGCAATGAGCAGTTCTTC,CASSFSWQGASNEQFF
NA,TRBJ1-5,TRBD1,TRBV6-5,TGTGCCAGCAGCCGGGACAGGGTGAATCAGCCCCAGCATTTT,CASSRDRVNQPQHF
NA,TRBJ2-7,TRBD2,TRBV10-2,TGCGCCAGCCTAGCGGTAAGCTCCTACGAGCAGTACTTC,CASLAVSSYEQYF
NA,TRBJ1-1,NA,TRBV29-1,TGCAGCGTCACCACGATCGGGGGAGCCGTGAACACTGAAGCTTTCTTT,CSVTTIGGAVNTEAFF
NA,TRBJ2-2,TRBD1,TRBV6-6,TGTGCCAGCAGAGCCGGGACAGTTAACACCGGGGAGCTGTTTTTT,CASRAGTVNTGELFF
NA,TRBJ1-2,TRBD1,TRBV5-1,TGCGCCAGCAGCTTGGCCCCGGGACAGACGGGCTACACCTTC,CASSLAPGQTGYTF
NA,TRBJ1-2,TRBD1,TRBV15,TGTGCCACCAGCAGCGACAGGGAAGGCTACACCTTC,CATSSDREGYTF
NA,TRBJ2-5,TRBD1,TRBV4-1,TGCGCCAGCAGCCAGGGGGACAGGGGGAAGACCCAGTACTTC,CASSQGDRGKTQYF
NA,TRBJ1-2,NA,TRBV28,TGTGCCAGCAAAAATGACAGGTCGAACTATGGCTACACCTTC,CASKNDRSNYGYTF
NA,TRBJ1-5,TRBD1,TRBV2,TGTGCCAGCAGTGAAGAACAGGGGTTCCGTGGGCCCCAGCATTTT,CASSEEQGFRGPQHF
once,TRBJ1-1,NA,TRBV28,TGTGCCAGCAGTTTATTGGGGAGCGGAATGAACACTGAAGCTTTCTTT,CASSLLGSGMNTEAFF
once,TRBJ1-6,NA,TRBV7-8,TGTGCCAGCAGCTTATCAGGGAGGGGGTCACCCCTCCACTTT,CASSLSGRGSPLHF
NA,TRBJ2-1,NA,TRBV14,TGTGCCAGCAGCCAAGGTCGGTTACCTTCCTACAATGAGCAGTTCTTC,CASSQGRLPSYNEQFF
NA,TRBJ1-4,NA,TRBV7-2,TGTGCCAGCAGCTTTCCGACAGGTCCTACAACTAATGAAAAACTGTTTTTT,CASSFPTGPTTNEKLFF
NA,TRBJ2-3,NA,TRBV5-8,TGTGCCAGCAGCTCCGGGTCTGGCGGGGCAGATACGCAGTATTTT,CASSSGSGGADTQYF
NA,TRBJ1-5,NA,TRBV30,TGTGCCTGGAGTCGGGGGACCCCGAATCAGCCCCAGCATTTT,CAWSRGTPNQPQHF
NA,TRBJ2-1,NA,TRBV5-4,TGTGCCAGCAGCTTGGCCCTCTTTGCGGGAGAGCAGTTCTTC,CASSLALFAGEQFF
NA,TRBJ2-7,TRBD1,TRBV6-5,TGTGCCAGCAGCGAGGGACAGGGAGGACGCGAGCAGTACTTC,CASSEGQGGREQYF
NA,TRBJ2-1,TRBD2,TRBV4-2,TGTGCCAGCAGCCTATCAGGGACTAGCGGGGGGGCCCGGGAGCAGTTCTTC,CASSLSGTSGGAREQFF
NA,TRBJ1-2,NA,TRBV30,TGTGCCTGGAGTGTAGTGAGGTGGTCAGGGGCCAACCTTTCTACTAACTATGGCTACACCTTC,CAWSVVRWSGANLSTNYGYTF
once,TRBJ2-3,TRBD2,TRBV7-2,TGTGCCAGCAGCCGGGGACTAGCGGGGGTGGTAGATACGCAGTATTTT,CASSRGLAGVVDTQYF
NA,TRBJ2-5,TRBD1,TRBV5-6,TGTGCCACCTGCAATGCGCAAAACAGGGGCCAAGAGACCCAGTACTTC,CATCNAQNRGQETQYF
NA,TRBJ1-2,TRBD1,TRBV5-5,TGTGCCAGCAGAGTAGAGGGGGGACAGACCTCTAACTATGGCTACACCTTC,CASRVEGGQTSNYGYTF
few,TRBJ1-3,NA,TRBV29-1,TGCAGCGTTGAAATCCGTCGGGGGGTAAGAGGAAACACCATATATTTT,CSVEIRRGVRGNTIYF
once,TRBJ1-2,NA,TRBV15,TGTGCCACCAGCAGGGGGGGTTCGATAATCCGTGGCTACACCTTC,CATSRGGSIIRGYTF
NA,TRBJ2-1,NA,TRBV3-1/TRBV3-2,TGTGCCAGCAGAAACAGGGCAGGATCCTACAATGAGCAGTTCTTC,CASRNRAGSYNEQFF
NA,TRBJ2-1,TRBD2,TRBV3-1/TRBV3-2,TGTGCCAGCAGCCAAGATACACTAGCGGGGGGCCGCAATGAGCAGTTCTTC,CASSQDTLAGGRNEQFF
NA,TRBJ2-7,TRBD1,TRBV19,TGTGCCAGTAGTACGAGACAGGGCCCGGGAGAGCAGTACTTC,CASSTRQGPGEQYF
NA,TRBJ2-2,NA,TRBV5-6,TGTGCCAGCAGCCGGCCGGGAATCCGGACCGGGGAGCTGTTTTTT,CASSRPGIRTGELFF
NA,TRBJ1-6,NA,TRBV6-5,TGTGCCAACTCCCTTGACATCTATAATTCACCCCTCCACTTT,CANSLDIYNSPLHF
NA,TRBJ1-5,TRBD1,TRBV10-2,TGCGCCACCTTGAGGGGGCTCAATCAGCCCCAGCATTTT,CATLRGLNQPQHF
few,TRBJ1-2,TRBD1,TRBV18,TGTGCCAGCTCACCGGGGACAGGGAAATATGGCTACACCTTC,CASSPGTGKYGYTF
NA,TRBJ2-7,NA,TRBV2,TGTGCCAGCAGTGACCGTTTATACTACGAGCAGTACTTC,CASSDRLYYEQYF
NA,TRBJ1-5,TRBD1,TRBV2,TGTGCCAGCAGTGCCTGGGGACAGAAACAGCAGCCCCAGCATTTT,CASSAWGQKQQPQHF
NA,TRBJ1-1,TRBD1,TRBV5-1,TGCGCCAGCAGGATAGGGGGACAGAGGAACACTGAAGCTTTCTTT,CASRIGGQRNTEAFF
NA,TRBJ1-2,NA,TRBV2,TGTGCCAGCATAAAAGACGGTGCGGTTCTATATGGCTACACCTTC,CASIKDGAVLYGYTF
once,TRBJ1-1,NA,TRBV19,TGTGCCAGTAGCTTTTATGGGGCAGCGGGACTTGAAGCTTTCTTT,CASSFYGAAGLEAFF
NA,TRBJ1-1,NA,TRBV6-5,TGTGCCACCTGGATGGGGGGGTGGCTGGAGACTGAAGCTTTCTTT,CATWMGGWLETEAFF
NA,TRBJ1-2,NA,TRBV5-4,TGTGCCAGCAGCTTGTCTACTACCTATGGCTACACCTTC,CASSLSTTYGYTF
NA,TRBJ1-6,TRBD1,TRBV27,TGTGCCAGCAGCCCAACCGGGACAGGGGAGGTCCCCCTCCACTTT,CASSPTGTGEVPLHF
few,TRBJ1-5,NA,TRBV19,TGTGCCAGTAGTGGACAGATCAATCAGCCCCAGCATTTT,CASSGQINQPQHF
once,TRBJ1-5,NA,TRBV19,TGTGCCAGTACCCCGGGGGGTACGTATAGCAATCAGCCCCAGCATTTT,CASTPGGTYSNQPQHF
NA,TRBJ1-3,NA,TRBV5-1,TGCGCCAGCAGCTTGCCGGACACCTACTCTGGAAACACCATATATTTT,CASSLPDTYSGNTIYF
NA,TRBJ1-4,NA,TRBV9,TGTGCCAGCAGCGTAGTGGGAGGCGAAAAACTGTTTTTT,CASSVVGGEKLFF